There are many counts of the clone carrying this TCR beta chain. The antigen remains undetermined. The source of the sample is a study of T cell repertoires in cytomegalovirus infection. Study information: TCR beta signatures that were public indicated CMV infection and matching HLA type. General study results and limits: What dominated the ex vivo response were HLA-C-restricted CMV-specific TCR beta clonotypes.

Germline CDR1 and CDR2: SEHNR and FQNEAQ (reference sequence). The CDR3 has 12 amino acids. V shed 5 bases and J shed 6 bases, with 10 bases lying between them. In TCRdb, the reads were re-called with MiXCR into one record per CDR3 protein. The repertoire holds fewer than 350,000 distinct CDR3 sequences, with under 20% as singletons. The chain uses TRBV7-9 and TRBJ1-2, with D possibly matching TRBD1 (5 bases). Sequencing was done on a sample of PBMCs. This TCR was recovered from a human donor in good health (CMV status not recorded). Some clones in this sample may be carry-over from other donors' samples. The CDR3 nucleotides are TGTGCCAGCAGCCCCGGGGGTGATGGCTACACCTTC. Translating it yields CASSPGGDGYTF.